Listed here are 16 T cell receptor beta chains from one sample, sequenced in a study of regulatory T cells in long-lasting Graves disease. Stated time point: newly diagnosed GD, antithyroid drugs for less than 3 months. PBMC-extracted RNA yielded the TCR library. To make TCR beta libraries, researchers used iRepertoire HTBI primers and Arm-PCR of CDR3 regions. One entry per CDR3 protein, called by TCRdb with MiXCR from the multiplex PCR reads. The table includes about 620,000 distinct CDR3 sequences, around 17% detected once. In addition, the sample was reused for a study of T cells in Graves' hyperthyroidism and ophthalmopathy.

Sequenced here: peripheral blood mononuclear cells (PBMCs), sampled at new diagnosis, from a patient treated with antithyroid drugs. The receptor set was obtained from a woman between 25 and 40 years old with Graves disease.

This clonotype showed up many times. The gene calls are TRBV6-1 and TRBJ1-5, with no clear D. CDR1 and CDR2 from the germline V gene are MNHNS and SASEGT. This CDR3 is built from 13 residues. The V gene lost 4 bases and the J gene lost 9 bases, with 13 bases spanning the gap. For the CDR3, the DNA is TGTGCCAGCAGTGTTACACAATTGTCGCCCCAGCATTTT. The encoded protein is CASSVTQLSPQHF.

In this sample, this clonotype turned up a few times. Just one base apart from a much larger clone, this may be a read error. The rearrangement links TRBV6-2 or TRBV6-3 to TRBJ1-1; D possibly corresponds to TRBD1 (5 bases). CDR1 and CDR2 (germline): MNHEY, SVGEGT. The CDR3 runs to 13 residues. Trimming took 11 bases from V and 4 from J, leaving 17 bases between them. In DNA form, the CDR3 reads TGTGCCTCAACATTGGGGGGGAGCACTGAAGCTTTCTTT. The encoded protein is CASTLGGSTEAFF.

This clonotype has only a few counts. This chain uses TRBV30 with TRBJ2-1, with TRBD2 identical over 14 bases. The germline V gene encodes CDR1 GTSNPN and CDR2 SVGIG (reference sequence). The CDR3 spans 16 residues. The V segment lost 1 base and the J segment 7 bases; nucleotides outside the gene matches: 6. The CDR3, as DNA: TGTGCCTGGAGTGCCCGACTAGCGGGAGGGCCGAATGAGCAGTTCTTC. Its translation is CAWSARLAGGPNEQFF. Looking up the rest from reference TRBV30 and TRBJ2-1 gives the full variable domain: SQTIHQWPATLVQPVGSPLSLECTVEGTSNPNLYWYRQAAGRGLQLLFYSVGIGQISSEVPQNLSASRPQDRQFILSSKKLLLSDSGFYLCAWSARLAGGPNEQFFGPGTRLTVL.

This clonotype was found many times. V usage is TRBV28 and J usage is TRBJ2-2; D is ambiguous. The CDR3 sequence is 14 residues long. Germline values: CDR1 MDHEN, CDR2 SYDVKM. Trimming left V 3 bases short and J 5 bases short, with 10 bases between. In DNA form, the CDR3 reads TGTGCCAGCAGTTTCCTAAAGGGAACCGGGGAGCTGTTTTTT. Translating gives CASSFLKGTGELFF.

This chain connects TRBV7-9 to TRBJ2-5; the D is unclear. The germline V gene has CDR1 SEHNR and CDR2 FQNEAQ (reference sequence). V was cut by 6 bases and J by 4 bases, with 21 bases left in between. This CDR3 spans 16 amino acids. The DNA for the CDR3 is TGTGCCAGCAGTCACTTAGGTGGTAGTCAGGCAGAGACCCAGTACTTC. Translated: CASSHLGGSQAETQYF. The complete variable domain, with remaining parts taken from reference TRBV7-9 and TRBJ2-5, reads DTGVSQNPRHKITKRGQNVTFRCDPISEHNRLYWYRQTLGQGPEFLTYFQNEAQLEKSRLLSDRFSAERPKGSFSTLEIQRTEQGDSAMYLCASSHLGGSQAETQYFGPGTRLLVL.

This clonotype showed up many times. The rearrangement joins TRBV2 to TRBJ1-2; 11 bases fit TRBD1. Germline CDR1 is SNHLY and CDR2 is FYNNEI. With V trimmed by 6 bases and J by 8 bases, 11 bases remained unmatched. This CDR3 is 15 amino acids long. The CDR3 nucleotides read TGTGCCAGCAGCGTTCGGACAGGGGGCATCAGAGGCTACACCTTC. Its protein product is CASSVRTGGIRGYTF. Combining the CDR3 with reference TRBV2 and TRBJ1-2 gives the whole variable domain EPEVTQTPSHQVTQMGQEVILRCVPISNHLYFYWYRQILGQKVEFLVSFYNNEISEKSEIFDDQFSVERPDGSNFTLKIRSTKLEDSAMYFCASSVRTGGIRGYTFGSGTRLTVV.

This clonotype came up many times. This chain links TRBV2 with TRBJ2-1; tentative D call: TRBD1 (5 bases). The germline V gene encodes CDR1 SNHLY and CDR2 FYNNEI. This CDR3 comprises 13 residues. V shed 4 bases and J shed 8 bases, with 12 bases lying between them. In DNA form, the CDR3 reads TGTGCCAGCAGTGGGACACTCCACCATGAGCAGTTCTTC. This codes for CASSGTLHHEQFF. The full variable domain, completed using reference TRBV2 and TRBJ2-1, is EPEVTQTPSHQVTQMGQEVILRCVPISNHLYFYWYRQILGQKVEFLVSFYNNEISEKSEIFDDQFSVERPDGSNFTLKIRSTKLEDSAMYFCASSGTLHHEQFFGPGTRLTVL.

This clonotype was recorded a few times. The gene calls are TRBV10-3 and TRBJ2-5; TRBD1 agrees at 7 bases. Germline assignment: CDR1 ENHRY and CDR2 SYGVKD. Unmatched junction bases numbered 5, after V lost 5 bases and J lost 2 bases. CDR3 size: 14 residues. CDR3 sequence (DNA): TGTGCCATCAGTCAAAGGACAGGTCAAGAGACCCAGTACTTC. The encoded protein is CAISQRTGQETQYF.

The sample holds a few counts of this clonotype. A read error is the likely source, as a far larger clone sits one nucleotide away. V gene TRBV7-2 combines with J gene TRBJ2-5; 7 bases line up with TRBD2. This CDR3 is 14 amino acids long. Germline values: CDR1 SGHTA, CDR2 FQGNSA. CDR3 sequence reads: CASSSAGAQGTQYF. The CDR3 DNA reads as TGTGCCAGCAGCTCTGCGGGAGCTCAAGGGACCCAGTACTTC.

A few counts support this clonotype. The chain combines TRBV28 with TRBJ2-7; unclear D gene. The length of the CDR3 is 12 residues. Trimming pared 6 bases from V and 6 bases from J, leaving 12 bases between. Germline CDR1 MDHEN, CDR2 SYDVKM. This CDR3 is CASSDPRSEQYF. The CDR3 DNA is TGTGCCAGCAGCGACCCGCGGAGCGAGCAGTACTTC.

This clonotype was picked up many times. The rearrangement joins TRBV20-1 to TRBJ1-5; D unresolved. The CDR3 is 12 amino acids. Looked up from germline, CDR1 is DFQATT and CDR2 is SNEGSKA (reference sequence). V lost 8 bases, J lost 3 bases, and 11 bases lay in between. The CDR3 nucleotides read TGCAGTTTGACCTTCAACAATCAGCCCCAGCATTTT. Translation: CSLTFNNQPQHF.

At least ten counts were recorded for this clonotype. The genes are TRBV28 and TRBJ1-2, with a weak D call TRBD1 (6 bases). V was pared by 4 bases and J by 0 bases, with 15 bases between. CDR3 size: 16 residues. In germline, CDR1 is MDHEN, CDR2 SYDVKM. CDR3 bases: TGTGCCAGCAGTTGGGGGGGGCGTCGGACTAACTATGGCTACACCTTC. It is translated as CASSWGGRRTNYGYTF.

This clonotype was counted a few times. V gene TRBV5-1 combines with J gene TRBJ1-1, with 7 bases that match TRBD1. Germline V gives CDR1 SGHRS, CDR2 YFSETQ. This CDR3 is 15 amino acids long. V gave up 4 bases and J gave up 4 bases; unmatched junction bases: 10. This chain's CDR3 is CASSLRQGGPTEAFF. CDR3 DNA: TGCGCCAGCAGCCTACGACAGGGTGGCCCCACTGAAGCTTTCTTT.

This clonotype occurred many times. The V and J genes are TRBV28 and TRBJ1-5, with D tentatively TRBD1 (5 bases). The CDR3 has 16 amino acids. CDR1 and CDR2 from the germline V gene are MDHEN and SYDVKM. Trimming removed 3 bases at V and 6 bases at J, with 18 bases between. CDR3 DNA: TGTGCCAGCAGTTTCTGGCGGGACTCTCTCAGTCAGCCCCAGCATTTT. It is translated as CASSFWRDSLSQPQHF.

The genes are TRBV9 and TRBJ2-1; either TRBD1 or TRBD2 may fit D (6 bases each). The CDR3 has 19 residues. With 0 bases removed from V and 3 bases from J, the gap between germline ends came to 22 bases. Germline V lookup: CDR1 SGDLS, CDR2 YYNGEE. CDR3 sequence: CASSVAGVGGSGHYNEQFF. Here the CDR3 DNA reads TGTGCCAGCAGCGTAGCGGGAGTTGGGGGCAGTGGGCACTACAATGAGCAGTTCTTC.

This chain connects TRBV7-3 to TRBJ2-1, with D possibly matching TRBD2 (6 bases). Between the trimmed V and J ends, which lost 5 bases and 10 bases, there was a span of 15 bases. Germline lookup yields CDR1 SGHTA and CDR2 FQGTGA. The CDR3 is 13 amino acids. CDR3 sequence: CASSVVTSSEQFF. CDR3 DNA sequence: TGTGCCAGCAGCGTCGTGACTAGTTCCGAGCAGTTCTTC. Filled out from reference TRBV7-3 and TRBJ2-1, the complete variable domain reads GAGVSQTPSNKVTEKGKYVELRCDPISGHTALYWYRQSLGQGPEFLIYFQGTGAADDSGLPNDRFFAVRPEGSVSTLKIQRTERGDSAVYLCASSVVTSSEQFFGPGTRLTVL.